The 29 T cell receptor beta chains reported below all come from one sample, sequenced in a study of shared clonotypes between healthy human individuals (dated by TCRdb to about 2020). Library preparation was by the immunoSEQ multiplex PCR assay. TCRdb mirrors the immuneACCESS table, restricted to in-frame sequences. Some clones are absent from its copies; in checked studies, under half trace to an unresolved V gene, and the reason for the others is unknown. A total of approximately 1,000,000 clones appear in this sample, about 84% of them only once. The ten largest account for 0.52% of the sample. The sequenced sample consisted of memory CD4+ T cells from PBMCs. The cell subset or site label for this specimen denotes: CD45RA-negative fraction. The receptors here all came from a man younger than 35 in good health. Some clones in this sample may be carry-over from other donors' samples.

The V call is TRBV15, the J call TRBJ1-1; the match to TRBD1 covers 8 bases. The CDR3 extends over 15 amino acids. Germline V gene data show CDR1 as LNHNV and CDR2 as YYDKDF (reference sequence). The V gene end was trimmed by 2 bases and the J gene end by 1 base; junction bases not matched to a gene: 3. In nucleotides, the CDR3 is TGTGCCACCAGCAGACCCGGGACAGGGAACACTGAAGCTTTCTTT. Translated: CATSRPGTGNTEAFF.

The chain couples TRBV28 to TRBJ1-5; tentatively, D is TRBD1 (6 bases). This CDR3 region has 13 residues. The ends were cut back, 7 bases at V and 5 bases at J, with 12 bases in the middle. Germline lookup yields CDR1 MDHEN and CDR2 SYDVKM. CDR3 sequence: CASNINRDQPQHF. Here the CDR3 DNA reads TGTGCCAGCAATATTAACAGGGATCAGCCCCAGCATTTT.

This clone was seen just once. This chain uses TRBV28 with TRBJ2-3; 12 positions match TRBD2. The length of the CDR3 is 13 residues. J lost 3 bases, V lost 10 bases, and 2 bases had no gene match. Germline V gene data show CDR1 as MDHEN and CDR2 as SYDVKM. Here the CDR3 reads CATGTSGTDTQYF. The CDR3 DNA reads TGTGCCACCGGGACTAGCGGGACAGATACGCAGTATTTT.

The gene calls are TRBV7-8 and TRBJ1-5, with D hard to call. Between the trimmed V and J ends, which lost 0 bases and 2 bases, there was a span of 17 bases. Germline CDR1 is SGHVS and CDR2 is FQNEAQ. There are 18 residues in the CDR3. The CDR3 region has the DNA TGTGCCAGCAGCTTAGCCCATTGGAGCGGCGGTGGCAATCAGCCCCAGCATTTT. As protein: CASSLAHWSGGGNQPQHF.

In nucleotides, the CDR3 is TGTGCCAGCGCCTCCCTTGGAATCCGCGCTGAAGCTTTCTTT. Protein sequence: CASASLGIRAEAFF. The chain uses TRBV27 and TRBJ1-1; no definite D call. V dropped 8 bases and J dropped 6 bases, with 19 bases sitting between them. Looked up from germline, CDR1 is MNHEY and CDR2 is SMNVEV (reference sequence). The CDR3 has 14 residues.

This chain uses TRBV7-2 with TRBJ1-6, with 11 positions matching TRBD1. The ends lost 2 bases at V and 9 bases at J; junction bases unmatched: 6. CDR1 is SGHTA and CDR2 is FQGNSA in the germline V gene. This CDR3 has 16 residues. CDR3 amino acids: CASSLIRGQGGSPLHF. The CDR3, as DNA: TGTGCCAGCAGCTTAATTAGGGGACAGGGGGGTTCACCCCTCCACTTT.

Only one count was recorded for this clone. The chain is built from TRBV10-3 and TRBJ2-2; 11 bases are a match to TRBD1. Unmatched junction bases numbered 4, after V lost 4 bases and J lost 6 bases. The CDR3 runs 15 residues. Germline V gene lookup returns CDR1 ENHRY and CDR2 SYGVKD. CDR3 amino acids: CAISAGQGGAGELFF. CDR3 sequence (DNA): TGTGCCATCAGTGCGGGACAGGGGGGAGCCGGGGAGCTGTTTTTT.

The V gene is TRBV30, the J gene TRBJ2-7; the D gene is possibly TRBD1 (5 bases). The CDR3 covers 11 residues. The ends were cut back, 3 bases at V and 6 bases at J, with 9 bases in the middle. CDR1 GTSNPN and CDR2 SVGIG come from the germline V gene (reference sequence). The CDR3 region is CAWSQDSEQYF. The CDR3 coding sequence is TGTGCCTGGAGCCAAGACAGCGAGCAGTACTTC. The full variable domain, completed using reference TRBV30 and TRBJ2-7, is SQTIHQWPATLVQPVGSPLSLECTVEGTSNPNLYWYRQAAGRGLQLLFYSVGIGQISSEVPQNLSASRPQDRQFILSSKKLLLSDSGFYLCAWSQDSEQYFGPGTRLTVT.

J is TRBJ1-4 and V is TRBV18, with D maybe TRBD1 (5 bases). Per germline, CDR1 KGHSH and CDR2 LQKENI. Trimming removed 6 bases at V and 6 bases at J, with 20 bases between. The CDR3 is 16 amino acids. CDR3 residues: CASSLNWGVEDEKLFF. CDR3 bases: TGTGCCAGCTCTCTTAATTGGGGGGTCGAAGATGAAAAACTGTTTTTT.

J is TRBJ2-1 and V is TRBV7-9; possibly TRBD1 or TRBD2 for D (6 bases each). V was shortened by 1 base and J by 6 bases, with 10 bases between the two germline ends. Germline CDR1 reads SEHNR; CDR2 reads FQNEAQ (reference sequence). The CDR3 covers 14 residues. The CDR3 DNA follows: TGTGCCAGCAGCTTAGGGAGGGGGACCAATGAGCAGTTCTTC. This sequence encodes CASSLGRGTNEQFF.

The genes are TRBV5-1 and TRBJ2-7; possible D gene TRBD1, 6 bases. Trimming took off 3 bases at V and 2 bases at J, with 18 bases between the two ends. Germline assignment: CDR1 SGHRS and CDR2 YFSETQ. The CDR3 has 16 residues. DNA for the CDR3: TGCGCCAGCAGCTCTGGTGTATTGGCAGGGGCCTACGAGCAGTACTTC. Translation: CASSSGVLAGAYEQYF.

This chain uses TRBV5-6 with TRBJ2-5; D gene unclear. Deletions cut 1 base from V and 4 bases from J, with 11 bases between. This CDR3 contains 14 residues. CDR1 and CDR2 (germline): SGHDT, YYEEEE. The CDR3 DNA is TGTGCCAGCAGCTTGTCAACGGGTGGAGAGACCCAGTACTTC. Encoded protein: CASSLSTGGETQYF.

The chain employs TRBV27 and TRBJ1-3, with 7 bases that match TRBD1. The CDR3 totals 15 residues. V trimming: 2 bases; J trimming: 4 bases; junction bases outside the gene matches: 5. Germline CDR1 and CDR2: MNHEY and SMNVEV (reference sequence). The CDR3 DNA reads as TGTGCCAGCAGTTTAAGGGGGCCTAGGGGAAACACCATATATTTT. This codes for CASSLRGPRGNTIYF.

To note about this clone: The same CDR3 can be traced to other DNA sequences in this sample. The genes are TRBV27 and TRBJ1-5, with no clear D. Germline V CDR1 and CDR2: MNHEY, SMNVEV (reference sequence). The CDR3 covers 13 residues. Trimming left V 5 bases short and J 1 base short, with 6 bases between. CDR3 sequence (DNA): TGTGCCAGCAGTCCCGACAGCAATCAGCCCCAGCATTTT. This sequence encodes CASSPDSNQPQHF.

In this sample, this clone turned up a few times. The J gene is TRBJ1-1, the V gene TRBV5-1; no clear D. Germline V CDR1 and CDR2: SGHRS, YFSETQ. CDR3 length equals 15 residues. V lost 2 bases and J 3 bases, leaving 14 bases between the germline ends. The chain's CDR3 is CASSLDGRRDTEAFF. CDR3 nucleotide sequence: TGCGCCAGCAGCTTAGATGGCAGGAGGGACACTGAAGCTTTCTTT.

This chain links TRBV5-4 with TRBJ1-1, with no clear D. The CDR3 totals 15 residues. V was clipped by 5 bases and J by 4 bases, with 18 bases between them. CDR1 and CDR2 (germline): SGHNT, YYREEE (reference sequence). The CDR3 nucleotides are TGTGCCAGCAGATTAAGCTCCGTTTGGGGCACTGAAGCTTTCTTT. This gives the protein CASRLSSVWGTEAFF.

The J gene is TRBJ2-7, the V gene TRBV11-2; tentative D call: TRBD2 (5 bases). The V end lost 5 bases, the J end lost 1 base, and 12 bases lay between the germline ends. The CDR3 spans 14 residues. In germline, CDR1 is SGHAT, CDR2 FQNNGV. The CDR3 nucleotides are TGTGCCAGCAGCCCGCGGGTACAATCCTACGAGCAGTACTTC. It codes for CASSPRVQSYEQYF. The variable domain in full, with the rest retrieved from reference TRBV11-2 and TRBJ2-7, is EAGVAQSPRYKIIEKRQSVAFWCNPISGHATLYWYQQILGQGPKLLIQFQNNGVVDDSQLPKDRFSAERLKGVDSTLKIQPAKLEDSAVYLCASSPRVQSYEQYFGPGTRLTVT.

The J gene is TRBJ1-3, the V gene TRBV5-4, with D hard to call. Germline values: CDR1 SGHNT, CDR2 YYREEE (reference sequence). The V end was cut by 4 bases, the J end by 4 bases, with 18 bases between. The CDR3 loop spans 16 amino acids. The chain's CDR3 is CASSQDLQASGNTIYF. In nucleotides, the CDR3 is TGTGCCAGCAGCCAGGACCTTCAGGCGTCAGGAAACACCATATATTTT.

In its sample, this clone was seen once. Germline and junction disagree at one end, which may indicate a read error. V usage is TRBV28 and J usage is TRBJ2-1; 7 nucleotides agree with TRBD2. The CDR3 has 16 amino acids. Germline CDR1 MDHEN, CDR2 SYDVKM. The CDR3 coding sequence is TGTGCCAGCAGGGCTAGCCCGGGAGGATCCTCCAATGAGCAGTTCTTC. Residues: CASRASPGGSSNEQFF.

The genes are TRBV5-1 and TRBJ1-5, with TRBD1 identical over 8 bases. Looked up from germline, CDR1 is SGHRS and CDR2 is YFSETQ. Trimming cost V 5 bases and J 3 bases; bases outside gene matches: 4. The CDR3 totals 14 residues. The chain's CDR3 is CASSPTGVNQPQHF. In DNA form, the CDR3 reads TGCGCCAGCAGTCCGACAGGGGTCAATCAGCCCCAGCATTTT.

The chain joins TRBV27 to TRBJ2-7; D is perhaps TRBD1 (6 bases). This CDR3 is built from 13 residues. Germline V gene data show CDR1 as MNHEY and CDR2 as SMNVEV (reference sequence). V was pared by 6 bases and J by 0 bases, with 9 bases between. CDR3 in DNA: TGTGCCAGCAGCAGGGACAACTCCTACGAGCAGTACTTC. This gives the protein CASSRDNSYEQYF.

The chain links TRBV9 to TRBJ2-1; TRBD1 matches at 7 bases. This CDR3 has 15 residues. The germline gives CDR1 SGDLS, CDR2 YYNGEE. Unmatched junction bases numbered 4, after V lost 3 bases and J lost 1 base. The CDR3 bases are TGTGCCAGCAGCGATAGGGGACAGTCCTACAATGAGCAGTTCTTC. Encoded protein: CASSDRGQSYNEQFF.

The chain is built from TRBV19 and TRBJ1-1; the D is unclear. This CDR3 has 17 residues. Germline assignment: CDR1 LNHDA and CDR2 SQIVND (reference sequence). The V end lost 5 bases, the J end lost 0 bases, and 19 bases lay between the germline ends. This CDR3 is CASSSLSSGPMNTEAFF. The CDR3 coding sequence is TGTGCCAGTAGTTCCCTTAGTTCAGGTCCCATGAACACTGAAGCTTTCTTT.

The J gene is TRBJ2-5, the V gene TRBV7-2; 12 bases agree with TRBD2. Unmatched junction bases numbered 7, after V lost 1 base and J lost 4 bases. The V gene's germline CDR1 is SGHTA and CDR2 FQGNSA. This CDR3 is 17 amino acids long. The CDR3 DNA reads TGTGCCAGCAGCTTAGACCTAGCGGGAGGGCGCAGAGAGACCCAGTACTTC. This translates into CASSLDLAGGRRETQYF.

The chain uses TRBV4-1 and TRBJ1-2, with a tentative D call TRBD1 (5 bases). The V end lost 1 base, the J end lost 7 bases, and 10 bases lay between the germline ends. The length of the CDR3 is 13 residues. The germline gives CDR1 MGHRA, CDR2 YSYEKL. The CDR3 region has the DNA TGCGCCAGCAGCCAAGTTAGGGGAACTGGCTACACCTTC. Translated, it gives CASSQVRGTGYTF.

This clone turned up a few times. CDR3 region: CASRPKANYGYTF. In nucleotides, the CDR3 is TGTGCCAGCAGACCCAAGGCTAACTATGGCTACACCTTC. This chain links TRBV28 with TRBJ1-2; no definite D call. Deletions cut 6 bases from V and 0 bases from J, with 8 bases between. CDR3 size: 13 residues. The V gene's germline CDR1 is MDHEN and CDR2 SYDVKM.

The gene calls are TRBV5-1 and TRBJ1-5, with 10 positions matching TRBD1. The CDR3 has 15 amino acids. J was trimmed by 3 bases and V by 4 bases; bases with no gene match: 4. Germline V gene sequence: CDR1 SGHRS, CDR2 YFSETQ. CDR3 amino acids: CASSPTGGDNQPQHF. The CDR3 nucleotides read TGCGCCAGCAGCCCGACAGGGGGCGACAATCAGCCCCAGCATTTT.

On this clone itself: The same CDR3 arises from other DNA sequences in this sample as well. V is TRBV5-1 and J is TRBJ1-5, with TRBD1 matching over 7 bases. This CDR3 comprises 15 residues. The ends lost 4 bases at V and 4 bases at J; junction bases unmatched: 8. Germline V lookup: CDR1 SGHRS, CDR2 YFSETQ. Here the CDR3 reads CASSPGDSPNQPQHF. The CDR3, as DNA: TGCGCCAGCAGCCCAGGGGACAGCCCGAATCAGCCCCAGCATTTT.

The DNA of the CDR3 is TGTGCCAGCAGCTTCCGGGACAGGAACACAGATACGCAGTATTTT. The encoded protein is CASSFRDRNTDTQYF. V is TRBV7-3 and J is TRBJ2-3; TRBD1 matches at 8 bases. Losses at the gene ends were 3 bases for V and 2 bases for J; bases not matched to a gene: 4. CDR1 and CDR2 from the germline V gene are SGHTA and FQGTGA. The CDR3 has 15 amino acids.